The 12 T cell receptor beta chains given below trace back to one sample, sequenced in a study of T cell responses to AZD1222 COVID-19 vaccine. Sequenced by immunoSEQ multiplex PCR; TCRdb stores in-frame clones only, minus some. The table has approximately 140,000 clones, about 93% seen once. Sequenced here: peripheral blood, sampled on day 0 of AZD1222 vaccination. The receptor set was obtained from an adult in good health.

The CDR3 DNA reads as TGCGCGGGACAGGGGTCCTACGAGCAGTACTTC. Amino acids: CAGQGSYEQYF. V usage is TRBV20-1 and J usage is TRBJ2-7; 10 bases agree with TRBD1. Germline lookup yields CDR1 DFQATT and CDR2 SNEGSKA (reference sequence). The CDR3 spans 11 residues.

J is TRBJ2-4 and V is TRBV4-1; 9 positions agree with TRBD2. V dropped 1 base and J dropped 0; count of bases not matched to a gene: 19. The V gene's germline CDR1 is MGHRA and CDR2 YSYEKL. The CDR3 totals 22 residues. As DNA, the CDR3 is TGCGCCAGCAGCCAAGTCCCCCCCGCCGGCGGGGGGGCGGGTAGAGCCAAAAACATTCAGTACTTC. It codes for CASSQVPPAGGGAGRAKNIQYF.

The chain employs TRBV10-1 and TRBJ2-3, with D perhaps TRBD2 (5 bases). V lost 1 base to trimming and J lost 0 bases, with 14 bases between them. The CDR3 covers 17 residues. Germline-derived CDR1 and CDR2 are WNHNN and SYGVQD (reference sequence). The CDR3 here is CASSEFPRVSSTDTQYF. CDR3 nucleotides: TGCGCCAGCAGTGAGTTCCCGAGGGTATCTAGCACAGATACGCAGTATTTT.

CDR3 loop: CASSYLAGGSYEQYF. The CDR3 nucleotides read TGTGCCAGCAGTTACTTAGCGGGGGGTTCCTACGAGCAGTACTTC. This chain links TRBV6-5 with TRBJ2-7, with 10 bases matching TRBD2. The CDR3 consists of 15 residues. V dropped 1 base and J dropped 1; count of bases not matched to a gene: 1. Germline assignment: CDR1 MNHEY and CDR2 SVGAGI.

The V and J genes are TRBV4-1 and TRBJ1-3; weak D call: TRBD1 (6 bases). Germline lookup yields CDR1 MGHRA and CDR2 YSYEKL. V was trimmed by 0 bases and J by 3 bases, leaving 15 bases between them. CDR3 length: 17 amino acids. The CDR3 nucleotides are TGCGCCAGCAGCCAAGATTTGAACAGGGAGGGTGGAAACACCATATATTTT. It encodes CASSQDLNREGGNTIYF.

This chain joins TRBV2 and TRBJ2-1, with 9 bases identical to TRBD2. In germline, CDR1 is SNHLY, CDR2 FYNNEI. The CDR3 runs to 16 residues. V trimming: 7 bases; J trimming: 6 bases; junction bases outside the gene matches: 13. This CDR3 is CASTAGGAGVFNEQFF. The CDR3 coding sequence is TGTGCCAGCACTGCGGGGGGGGCGGGAGTTTTCAATGAGCAGTTCTTC.

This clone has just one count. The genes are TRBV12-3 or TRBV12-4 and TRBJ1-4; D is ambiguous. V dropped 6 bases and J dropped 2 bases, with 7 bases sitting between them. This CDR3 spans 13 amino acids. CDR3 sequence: CASSQRTNEKLFF. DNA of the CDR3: TGTGCCAGCAGCCAGAGGACTAATGAAAAACTGTTTTTT.

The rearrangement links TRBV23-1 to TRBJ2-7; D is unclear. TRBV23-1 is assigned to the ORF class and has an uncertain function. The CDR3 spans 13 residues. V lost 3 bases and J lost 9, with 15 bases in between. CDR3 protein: CASSQTWAVGQYF. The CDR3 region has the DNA TGCGCCAGCAGTCAGACCTGGGCCGTAGGGCAGTACTTC.

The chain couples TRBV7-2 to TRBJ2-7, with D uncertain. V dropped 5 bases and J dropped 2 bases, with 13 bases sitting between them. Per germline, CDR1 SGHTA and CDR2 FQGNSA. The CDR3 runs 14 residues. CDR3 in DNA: TGTGCCAGCAGCACGACCACAGCTGCCTACGAGCAGTACTTC. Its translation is CASSTTTAAYEQYF.

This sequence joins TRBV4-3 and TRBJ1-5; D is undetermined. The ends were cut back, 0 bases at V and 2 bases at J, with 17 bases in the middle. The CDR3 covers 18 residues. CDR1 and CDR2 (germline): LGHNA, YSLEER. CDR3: CASSQDPHGGPGNQPQHF. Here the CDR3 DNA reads TGCGCCAGCAGCCAAGATCCCCACGGTGGTCCGGGCAATCAGCCCCAGCATTTT.

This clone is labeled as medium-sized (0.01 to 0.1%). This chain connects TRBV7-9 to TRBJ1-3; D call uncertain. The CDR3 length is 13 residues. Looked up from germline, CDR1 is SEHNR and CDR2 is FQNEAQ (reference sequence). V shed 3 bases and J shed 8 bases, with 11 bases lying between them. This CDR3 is CASSLVTQDTIYF. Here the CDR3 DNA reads TGTGCCAGCAGCTTGGTGACTCAGGACACCATATATTTT.

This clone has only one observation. CDR3 region: CAYSGGRPPYEQYF. The CDR3 DNA follows: TGTGCCTATTCGGGAGGACGACCCCCCTACGAGCAGTACTTC. The chain has TRBV2 and TRBJ2-7; 7 bases line up with TRBD2. The V and J ends lost 11 bases and 2 bases, in that order; junction bases with no gene match: 12. This CDR3 comprises 14 residues. CDR1 and CDR2 (germline): SNHLY, FYNNEI. The full variable domain, its missing parts supplied by reference TRBV2 and TRBJ2-7, is EPEVTQTPSHQVTQMGQEVILRCVPISNHLYFYWYRQILGQKVEFLVSFYNNEISEKSEIFDDQFSVERPDGSNFTLKIRSTKLEDSAMYFCAYSGGRPPYEQYFGPGTRLTVT.